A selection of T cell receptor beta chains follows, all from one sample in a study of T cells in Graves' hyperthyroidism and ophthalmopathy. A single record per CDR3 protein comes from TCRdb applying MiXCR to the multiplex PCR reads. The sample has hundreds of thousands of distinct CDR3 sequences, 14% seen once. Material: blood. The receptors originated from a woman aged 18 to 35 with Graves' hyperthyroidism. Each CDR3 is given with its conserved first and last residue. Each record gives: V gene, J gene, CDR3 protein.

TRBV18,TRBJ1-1,CASSPQGGTEAFF
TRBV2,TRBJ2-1,CASSVRLAYNEQFF
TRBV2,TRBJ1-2,CASSFGGITNYGYTF
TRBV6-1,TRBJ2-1,CASHRDRSSYNEQFF
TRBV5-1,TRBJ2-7,CASSSVDPYEQYF
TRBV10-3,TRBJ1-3,CAISDPRGASGNTIYF
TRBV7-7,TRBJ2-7,CASSLGLGSSYEQYF
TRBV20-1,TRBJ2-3,CSVRFAGSDTQYF
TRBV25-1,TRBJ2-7,CASRGGGPRYEQYF
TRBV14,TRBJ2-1,CASSQVQLAYNEQFF
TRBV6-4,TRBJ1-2,CASAPWVGYGYTF
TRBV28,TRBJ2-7,CASNRGNRNEQYF
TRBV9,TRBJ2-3,CASSAMTSGRDTQYF
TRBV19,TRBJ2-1,CASSSRTGTVSYNEQFF
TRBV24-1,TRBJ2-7,CATSVAGSQYEQYF
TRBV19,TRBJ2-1,CASSMAGGTYNEQFF
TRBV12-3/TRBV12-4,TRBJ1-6,CASSLASELNSPLHF
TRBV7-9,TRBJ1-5,CASSLERDNQPQHF
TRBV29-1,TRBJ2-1,CSVQGQGARGQFF
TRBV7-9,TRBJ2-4,CASSSYRDLAKNIQYF
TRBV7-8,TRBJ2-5,CASSLADSSTQYF
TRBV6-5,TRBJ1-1,CASSYSKIGTMNTEAFF
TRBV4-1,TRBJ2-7,CASSRPTSGSREQYF
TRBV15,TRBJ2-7,CATSRRTGTYEQYF
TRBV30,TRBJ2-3,CAWSEWHGSTDTQYF
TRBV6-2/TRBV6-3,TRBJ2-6,CASSYSLDSGANVLTF
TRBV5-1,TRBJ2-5,CASVRDTQETQYF